This T cell receptor (beta chain) appears in the sequencing data of a study of T cell responses to AZD1222 COVID-19 vaccine. The germline gives CDR1 SEHNR, CDR2 FQNEAQ (reference sequence). This CDR3 spans 14 amino acids. The V gene lost 3 bases and the J gene lost 6 bases, with 14 bases spanning the gap. The method was immunoSEQ multiplex PCR; TCRdb's version includes in-frame clones alone and lacks a portion of them. Of roughly 84,000 clones in the sample, 70% to 90% were seen once. This TCR was recovered from an adult who received the AZD1222 COVID-19 vaccine. Sequencing was performed on peripheral blood, taken 28 days after the second AZD1222 dose. V is TRBV7-9 and J is TRBJ1-1, with D tentatively TRBD1 (6 bases). This CDR3 is CASSFKGGGSEAFF. CDR3 nucleotides: TGTGCCAGCAGCTTCAAGGGGGGAGGCTCTGAAGCTTTCTTT.